These T cell receptor beta chains were read from a single sample in a study of blood T cells in healthy people across ages. Each CDR3 protein is one row after TCRdb ran MiXCR on the 5' RACE reads. The data show some 1.1 million distinct CDR3 sequences, roughly two fifths seen once. Sequencing input: blood. These receptors came from a man younger than 30 in good health. CDR3s include the opening cysteine and the closing phenylalanine or tryptophan. D genes are given only for firm matches. Part of the rows lack a size; the others show once, few, many or a class for expanded clones.

size: few; V: TRBV25-1; D: NA; J: TRBJ2-7; CDR3: CASRDISYEQYF; DNA: TGTGCCAGCAGGGACATTTCCTACGAGCAGTACTTC
size: once; V: TRBV7-2; D: NA; J: TRBJ2-3; CDR3: CASSSRRPTDTQYF; DNA: TGTGCCAGCAGCTCACGACGGCCTACAGATACGCAGTATTTT
size: NA; V: TRBV13; D: NA; J: TRBJ1-1; CDR3: CASSSTGVLGTEAFF; DNA: TGTGCCAGCAGTTCCACGGGCGTCTTAGGCACTGAAGCTTTCTTT
size: NA; V: TRBV6-1; D: TRBD1; J: TRBJ2-3; CDR3: CASARNTGGTDTQYF; DNA: TGTGCCAGCGCCCGAAATACAGGGGGGACAGATACGCAGTATTTT
size: NA; V: TRBV7-8; D: TRBD1; J: TRBJ1-1; CDR3: CASSSHRGLNPEAFF; DNA: TGTGCCAGCAGCTCCCACAGGGGGTTGAACCCTGAAGCTTTCTTT
size: NA; V: TRBV6-6; D: TRBD1; J: TRBJ1-1; CDR3: CASSRTGPKIEAFF; DNA: TGTGCCAGCAGTAGGACAGGGCCAAAGATTGAAGCTTTCTTT
size: NA; V: TRBV20-1; D: TRBD1; J: TRBJ1-1; CDR3: CSAPSTGQANTEAFF; DNA: TGCAGTGCTCCTTCCACCGGACAGGCAAACACTGAAGCTTTCTTT
size: few; V: TRBV20-1; D: NA; J: TRBJ1-2; CDR3: CSADPGTKLNGYTF; DNA: TGCAGTGCTGACCCAGGGACAAAGCTTAATGGCTACACCTTC
size: NA; V: TRBV29-1; D: TRBD2; J: TRBJ2-1; CDR3: CSVEGLAERDYNEQFF; DNA: TGCAGCGTCGAGGGACTAGCGGAACGAGACTACAATGAGCAGTTCTTC
size: NA; V: TRBV29-1; D: NA; J: TRBJ2-5; CDR3: CSGHRQGMGHNEQYF; DNA: TGCAGCGGTCACCGCCAGGGAATGGGGCACAATGAGCAGTACTTC
size: NA; V: TRBV20-1; D: NA; J: TRBJ1-4; CDR3: CSARGTAEKLFF; DNA: TGCAGTGCTAGAGGGACAGCGGAAAAACTGTTTTTT
size: NA; V: TRBV7-3; D: TRBD1; J: TRBJ2-7; CDR3: CAYQGQVYNEQYF; DNA: TGTGCGTACCAGGGACAGGTATACAATGAGCAGTACTTC
size: NA; V: TRBV29-1; D: NA; J: TRBJ2-1; CDR3: CSVAGRFLGNEQFF; DNA: TGCAGCGTTGCAGGGAGGTTTTTGGGCAATGAGCAGTTCTTC
size: NA; V: TRBV5-1; D: TRBD1; J: TRBJ2-3; CDR3: CASSSGTVGTDTQYF; DNA: TGCGCCAGCAGCTCGGGGACAGTAGGCACAGATACGCAGTATTTT
size: NA; V: TRBV7-9; D: TRBD1; J: TRBJ2-1; CDR3: CASSRQGAEQFF; DNA: TGTGCCAGCAGTCGACAGGGCGCTGAGCAGTTCTTC
size: NA; V: TRBV12-3/TRBV12-4; D: NA; J: TRBJ1-2; CDR3: CASSFDPVGGYGYTF; DNA: TGTGCCAGCAGTTTTGATCCGGTCGGGGGCTATGGCTACACCTTC
size: many; V: TRBV6-2/TRBV6-3; D: NA; J: TRBJ2-7; CDR3: CASSYTGRTVSSQYF; DNA: TGTGCCAGCAGTTACACGGGAAGGACAGTATCCTCGCAGTACTTC
size: NA; V: TRBV6-2/TRBV6-3; D: NA; J: TRBJ1-5; CDR3: CASSYLRLLSNQPQHF; DNA: TGTGCCAGCAGTTACTTGCGCCTCCTCAGCAATCAGCCCCAGCATTTT
size: once; V: TRBV5-1; D: TRBD1; J: TRBJ2-7; CDR3: CASGESGTAYNEQYF; DNA: TGCGCCAGCGGAGAGTCCGGGACAGCCTACAATGAGCAGTACTTC
size: NA; V: TRBV12-3/TRBV12-4; D: TRBD1; J: TRBJ2-3; CDR3: CASRVTGVADTQYF; DNA: TGTGCCAGCAGAGTAACAGGGGTGGCAGATACGCAGTATTTT
size: NA; V: TRBV12-3/TRBV12-4; D: TRBD1; J: TRBJ1-2; CDR3: CASSLDYGQGYGYTF; DNA: TGTGCCAGCAGTTTAGACTACGGACAGGGCTATGGCTACACCTTC
size: NA; V: TRBV5-5; D: NA; J: TRBJ1-1; CDR3: CASSSNRVENTEAFF; DNA: TGTGCCAGCAGCTCGAACAGAGTGGAGAACACTGAAGCTTTCTTT
size: few; V: TRBV20-1; D: NA; J: TRBJ2-1; CDR3: CSARDKGMGNNEQFF; DNA: TGCAGTGCTAGAGATAAGGGGATGGGAAACAATGAGCAGTTCTTC
size: many; V: TRBV5-1; D: NA; J: TRBJ2-3; CDR3: CASSLWSTDTQYF; DNA: TGCGCCAGCAGCTTGTGGAGCACAGATACGCAGTATTTT
size: many; V: TRBV6-5; D: TRBD1; J: TRBJ1-5; CDR3: CASSSTFDRGSNQPQHF; DNA: TGTGCCAGCAGTTCCACTTTCGACAGGGGAAGCAATCAGCCCCAGCATTTT
size: NA; V: TRBV6-5; D: TRBD1; J: TRBJ1-4; CDR3: CASSYYGTGAANEKLFF; DNA: TGTGCCAGCAGTTACTATGGGACAGGGGCGGCTAATGAAAAACTGTTTTTT
size: NA; V: TRBV20-1; D: NA; J: TRBJ1-6; CDR3: CSARDPGQGNSPLHF; DNA: TGCAGTGCTAGAGATCCGGGGCAGGGTAATTCACCCCTCCACTTT
size: NA; V: TRBV28; D: TRBD2; J: TRBJ2-1; CDR3: CASSEPGLAGVPYNEQFF; DNA: TGTGCCAGCAGTGAACCGGGACTAGCGGGGGTTCCCTACAATGAGCAGTTCTTC
size: NA; V: TRBV6-2/TRBV6-3; D: NA; J: TRBJ1-1; CDR3: CASSYPRGVLEAFF; DNA: TGTGCCAGCAGTTACCCCAGGGGAGTGTTGGAAGCTTTCTTT
size: few; V: TRBV4-2; D: NA; J: TRBJ2-1; CDR3: CASSQDPPGYEQFF; DNA: TGTGCCAGCAGCCAGGACCCTCCAGGGTATGAGCAGTTCTTC
size: NA; V: TRBV10-3; D: NA; J: TRBJ2-7; CDR3: CAISDGGGIYEQYF; DNA: TGTGCCATCAGTGATGGAGGGGGGATCTACGAGCAGTACTTC
size: few; V: TRBV29-1; D: TRBD1; J: TRBJ2-7; CDR3: CSVGLRRDRGTYEQYF; DNA: TGCAGCGTTGGGCTCCGCCGGGACAGGGGGACCTACGAGCAGTACTTC
size: few; V: TRBV18; D: NA; J: TRBJ1-2; CDR3: CASSPGYAGYTF; DNA: TGTGCCAGCTCACCAGGGTACGCTGGCTACACCTTC
size: NA; V: TRBV12-3/TRBV12-4; D: NA; J: TRBJ2-7; CDR3: CASSSGVTPSYEQYF; DNA: TGTGCCAGCAGTTCTGGGGTCACCCCCTCCTACGAGCAGTACTTC
size: NA; V: TRBV10-3; D: NA; J: TRBJ2-7; CDR3: CAISDLVGGYEQYF; DNA: TGTGCCATCAGTGACCTTGTCGGGGGATACGAGCAGTACTTC
size: NA; V: TRBV5-1; D: TRBD2; J: TRBJ2-1; CDR3: CASSGTSGGFVYNEQFF; DNA: TGCGCCAGCAGCGGAACTAGCGGGGGGTTTGTATACAATGAGCAGTTCTTC
size: many; V: TRBV4-1; D: NA; J: TRBJ1-1; CDR3: CASSLPGTVNTEAFF; DNA: TGCGCCAGCAGCCTACCCGGGACGGTGAACACTGAAGCTTTCTTT
size: NA; V: TRBV7-2; D: TRBD1; J: TRBJ1-2; CDR3: CASGTGVYGYTF; DNA: TGTGCCAGCGGGACAGGGGTTTATGGTTACACCTTC
size: NA; V: TRBV27; D: TRBD1; J: TRBJ1-5; CDR3: CASKGQGAGQPQHF; DNA: TGTGCCAGCAAGGGACAGGGGGCAGGGCAGCCCCAGCATTTT
size: NA; V: TRBV28; D: NA; J: TRBJ2-2; CDR3: CATKQENTGELFF; DNA: TGTGCCACAAAACAAGAGAACACCGGGGAGCTGTTTTTT